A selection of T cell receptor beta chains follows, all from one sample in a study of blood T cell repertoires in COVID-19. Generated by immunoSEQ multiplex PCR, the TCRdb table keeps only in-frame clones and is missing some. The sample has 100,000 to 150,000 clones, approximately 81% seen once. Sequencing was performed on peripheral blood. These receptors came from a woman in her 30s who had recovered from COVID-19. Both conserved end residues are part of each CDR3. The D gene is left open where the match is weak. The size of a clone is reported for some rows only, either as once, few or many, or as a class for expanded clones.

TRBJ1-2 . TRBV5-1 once TGCGCCAGCAGCCGGGGAGAGGAAACCTATGGCTACACCTTC CASSRGEETYGYTF
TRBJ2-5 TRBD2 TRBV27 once TGTGCCAGCAGAGACCTTCTAGCGGGGGGGCCGTTCGGGGAGACCCAGTACTTC CASRDLLAGGPFGETQYF
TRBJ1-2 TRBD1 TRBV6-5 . TGTGCCAGCAGTTTTATAGGACAGGACTATGGCTACACCTTC CASSFIGQDYGYTF
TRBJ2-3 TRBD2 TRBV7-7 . TGTGCTAGCAGCCCCCTAGCGGGGGGGAGCACAGATACGCAGTATTTT CASSPLAGGSTDTQYF
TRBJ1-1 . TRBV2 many TGTGCCAGCAGTCCTGGGCACTGGAACACTGAAGCTTTCTTT CASSPGHWNTEAFF
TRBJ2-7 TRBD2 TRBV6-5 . TGTGCCAGCAGCCGCGGGGGAGCGGGAGCCTACGAGCAGTACTTC CASSRGGAGAYEQYF
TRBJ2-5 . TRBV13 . TGTGCCAGCAGCTTAGGTCGACAGGTAGGGCAAGAGACCCAGTACTTC CASSLGRQVGQETQYF
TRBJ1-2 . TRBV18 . TGTGCCAGCTCACCGGGGGGAAACTATGGCTACACCTTC CASSPGGNYGYTF
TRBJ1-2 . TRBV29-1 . TGCAGCGTGGACAATACCGGGACTAGCGGCTATGGCTACACCTTC CSVDNTGTSGYGYTF
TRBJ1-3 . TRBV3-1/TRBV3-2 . TGTGCCAGCAGCCAACAGGGGCAGGCGGACACCATATATTTT CASSQQGQADTIYF
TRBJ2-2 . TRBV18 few TGTGCCAGCTCACCAAGCTCAGGGCACGGGGAGCTGTTTTTT CASSPSSGHGELFF
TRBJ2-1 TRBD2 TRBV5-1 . TGCGCCAGCAGCCCCGGGGGGGGCTCCTACAATGAGCAGTTCTTC CASSPGGGSYNEQFF
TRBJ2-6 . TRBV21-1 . TGTGCCAGCAGCAAAGACCCAGGGGAGAGGTCTGGGGCCAACGTCCTGACTTTC CASSKDPGERSGANVLTF
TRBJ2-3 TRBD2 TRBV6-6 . TGTGCCAGCAGTTACCCTCCTAGCGGGCCTTCAGATACGCAGTATTTT CASSYPPSGPSDTQYF
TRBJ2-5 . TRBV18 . TGTGCCAGCTCACGGGGGGTCACTCCGGCGGAGACCCAGTACTTC CASSRGVTPAETQYF
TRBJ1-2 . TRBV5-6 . TGTGCCAGCAGCTCTTTACTAACCTTGGACAGAAACTATGGCTACACCTTC CASSSLLTLDRNYGYTF
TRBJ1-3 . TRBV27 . TGTGCCAGCAGTTTATCCACAGCTCCTGGAAACACCATATATTTT CASSLSTAPGNTIYF
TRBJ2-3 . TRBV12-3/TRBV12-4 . TGTGCCAGCAGTCTTAGACTAGTCAATACGCAGTATTTT CASSLRLVNTQYF
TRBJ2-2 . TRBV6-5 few TGTGCCAGCAGTTACAACAGGGAGAACACCGGGGAGCTGTTTTTT CASSYNRENTGELFF
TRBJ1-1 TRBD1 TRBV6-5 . TGTGCCAGCACTCTTGGGGGACAGACCCACACTGAAGCTTTCTTT CASTLGGQTHTEAFF
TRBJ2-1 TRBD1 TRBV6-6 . TGTGCCAGCAGTCAAACAGGGGTCAATGAGCAGTTCTTC CASSQTGVNEQFF
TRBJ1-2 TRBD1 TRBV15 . TGTGCCACCAGCAGAGATTTTACAGGGGCCTATGGCTACACCTTC CATSRDFTGAYGYTF
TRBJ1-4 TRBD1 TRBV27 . TGTGCCAGCAGCCTACGAACAGGGGGAATTAATGAAAAACTGTTTTTT CASSLRTGGINEKLFF
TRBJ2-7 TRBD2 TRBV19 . TGTGCCAGTAGTTTTCTAGCGGGAGTTTACGAGCAGTACTTC CASSFLAGVYEQYF
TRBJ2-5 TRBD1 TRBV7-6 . TGTGCCAGCAGCTCCCCGGGACAGGGGAAAGAGACCCAGTACTTC CASSSPGQGKETQYF
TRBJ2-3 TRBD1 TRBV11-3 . TGTGCCAGCAGCCTAAGAGAGGGGGCGGATACGCAGTATTTT CASSLREGADTQYF
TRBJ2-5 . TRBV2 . TGTGCCAGCATATTCGAGGAGAAAAAAGAGACCCAGTACTTC CASIFEEKKETQYF
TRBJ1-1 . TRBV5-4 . TGTGCCAGCACCCAAAAGGCAGGGGTTACTGAAGCTTTCTTT CASTQKAGVTEAFF
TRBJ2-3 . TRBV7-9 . TGTGCCAGCAGCTCTAGTGTGCCAGATACGCAGTATTTT CASSSSVPDTQYF
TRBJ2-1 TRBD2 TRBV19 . TGTGCCAGCAAACTAGCGGGAGTCTACAATGAGCAGTTCTTC CASKLAGVYNEQFF
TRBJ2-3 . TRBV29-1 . TGCAGCGTCCTTTATGATACGCAGTATTTT CSVLYDTQYF
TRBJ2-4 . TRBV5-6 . TGTGCCAGCAGCTTGGATTACAGCTTAGCCAAAAACATTCAGTACTTC CASSLDYSLAKNIQYF
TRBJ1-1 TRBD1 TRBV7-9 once TGTGCCAGCAGCCCCCGGACAGGGATGAACACTGAAGCTTTCTTT CASSPRTGMNTEAFF
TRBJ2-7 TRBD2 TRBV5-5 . TGTGCCAGCAGCTTGGACGGGGTAGCGGGAGATTCCTACGAGCAGTACTTC CASSLDGVAGDSYEQYF
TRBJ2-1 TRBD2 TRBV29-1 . TGCAGCGTTGTGACTAGCGGGAAAAATGAGCAGTTCTTC CSVVTSGKNEQFF
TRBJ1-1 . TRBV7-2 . TGTGCCAGCAGCTTCATAGGAGGCACTGAAGCTTTCTTT CASSFIGGTEAFF
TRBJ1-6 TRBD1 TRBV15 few TGTGCCACCAGCAGAGATGGGGGTAGTAGGGGGCTCGGAAATTCACCCCTCCACTTT CATSRDGGSRGLGNSPLHF
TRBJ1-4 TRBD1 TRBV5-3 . TGTGCCAGAAGCCCCCACCGGGACAGAGGAATACTGTTTTTT CARSPHRDRGILFF
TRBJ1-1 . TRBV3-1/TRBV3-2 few TGTGCCAGCAGCCAAACAGGGACGGAGAGAACTGAAGCTTTCTTT CASSQTGTERTEAFF
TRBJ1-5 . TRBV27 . TGTGCCAGCAGTCAATTGGCCGCTAGCAATCAGCCCCAGCATTTT CASSQLAASNQPQHF
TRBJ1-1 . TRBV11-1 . TGTGCCAGCAGCTTCGGTTACACTGAAGCTTTCTTT CASSFGYTEAFF
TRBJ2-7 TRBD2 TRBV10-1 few TGCGCCGGGGGGAAGACTAGCACCCACGAGCAGTACTTC CAGGKTSTHEQYF
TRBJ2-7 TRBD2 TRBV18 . TGTGCCAGCTCACCACTTGGACTAGCGGGAGAGCGGGACGAGCAGTACTTC CASSPLGLAGERDEQYF
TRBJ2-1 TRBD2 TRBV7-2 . TGTGCCAGCAGCCGGCCGGGACTAGCGGGATGGGGGCAGTTCTTC CASSRPGLAGWGQFF
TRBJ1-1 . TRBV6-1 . TGTGCCAGCAGTGGGTTTAACGTAGGCGGGGGGGGCCTCGTGAACACTGAAGCTTTCTTT CASSGFNVGGGGLVNTEAFF
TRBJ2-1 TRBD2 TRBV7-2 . TGTGCCAGCAGCTTCGGGACTACTCACAATGAGCAGTTCTTC CASSFGTTHNEQFF
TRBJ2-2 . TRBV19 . TGTGCCAGTAGTTTGACCGGGACTAACACCGGGGAGCTGTTTTTT CASSLTGTNTGELFF
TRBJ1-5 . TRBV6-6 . TGTGCCAGCAGACCAAGATCGCAGGGGCTAAATCAGCCCCAGCATTTT CASRPRSQGLNQPQHF
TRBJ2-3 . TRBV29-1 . TGCAGCGTTGCACAGGGTACCGATACGCAGTATTTT CSVAQGTDTQYF